The entry that follows covers one T cell receptor (beta chain) sequence. The antigen is undetermined. The sample originates from a study of identical twins. Study-level results: With abundant cord blood beta clonotypes, insertions were fewer; memory repertoires showed no such pattern.

The CDR3 runs 15 residues. The germline V gene has CDR1 MDHEN and CDR2 SYDVKM. The germline V and J ends were trimmed by 3 bases and 0 bases, with 9 bases remaining between them. MiXCR, applied by TCRdb to the 5' RACE reads, yields one record per CDR3 protein. The profile shows 240,000 or so distinct CDR3 sequences, 10% of them singletons. The specimen was memory T cells sorted from blood. The sequence derives from a man between 45 and 60 years old in good health. This chain connects TRBV28 to TRBJ1-3; D is uncertain. CDR3 bases: TGTGCCAGCAGTTTGTCGGGAAACTCTGGAAACACCATATATTTT. Its protein product is CASSLSGNSGNTIYF.